These 19 T cell receptor beta chains were sequenced from one sample in a study of chemoradiotherapy in HPV16-positive cancers. Only in-frame clones appear in the TCRdb table, and some are missing; sequencing was by immunoSEQ multiplex PCR. The sample lists about 12,000 clones, more than 75% occurring once. Here the sequenced sample was blood, taken from a patient who underwent chemoradiotherapy. These TCRs come from a human donor with HPV-associated anogenital cancer.

The rearrangement uses TRBV15 and TRBJ2-5; 10 nucleotides align to TRBD2. J gave up 4 bases and V 0 bases, and 11 bases lay outside the gene matches. The CDR3 totals 18 residues. Per the germline V gene, CDR1 is LNHNV and CDR2 is YYDKDF (reference sequence). The CDR3 reads CATSRDHGVAGGRETQYF. CDR3 DNA: TGTGCCACCAGCAGAGATCATGGGGTAGCGGGGGGACGAGAGACCCAGTACTTC.

The rearrangement links TRBV28 to TRBJ2-1; D gene unclear. Germline V gene sequence: CDR1 MDHEN, CDR2 SYDVKM. This CDR3 has 11 residues. Trimming removed 8 bases at V and 3 bases at J, with 5 bases between. The CDR3 bases are TGTGCCAGCGGGGTCTACAATGAGCAGTTCTTC. It translates to CASGVYNEQFF.

About this clone itself: Distinct nucleotide sequences in the sample also encode this CDR3. The rearrangement uses TRBV7-2 and TRBJ2-7; no firm D call. Germline CDR1 reads SGHTA; CDR2 reads FQGNSA. CDR3 size: 14 residues. V lost 1 base to trimming and J lost 4 bases, with 11 bases between them. The chain's CDR3 is CASSLGRSHYEQYF. CDR3 nucleotide sequence: TGTGCCAGCAGCTTAGGTCGTTCTCATTACGAGCAGTACTTC.

Only a few counts were recorded for this clone. This rearrangement joins TRBV4-1 to TRBJ1-5; 10 bases are shared with TRBD1. Germline V lookup: CDR1 MGHRA, CDR2 YSYEKL. Trimming removed 4 bases from V and 0 bases from J; junction bases left unmatched: 15. This CDR3 region has 20 residues. CDR3 coding DNA: TGCGCCAGCAGCCCCGCTCGTGTGGGACAGGGGACGTATAGCAATCAGCCCCAGCATTTT. Translation: CASSPARVGQGTYSNQPQHF.

V gene TRBV6-6 combines with J gene TRBJ2-7; TRBD1 matches at 9 bases. Germline V gene sequence: CDR1 MNHNY, CDR2 SVGAGI (reference sequence). Losses at the gene ends were 4 bases for V and 6 bases for J; bases not matched to a gene: 7. The CDR3 loop spans 14 amino acids. CDR3 nucleotide sequence: TGTGCCAGCAGTTCGTATGACAGGGGGTTCGAGCAGTACTTC. The encoded protein is CASSSYDRGFEQYF.

This clone was seen once. The rearrangement uses TRBV6-1 and TRBJ1-5; D is possibly TRBD1 (6 bases). Trimming left V 1 base short and J 0 bases short, with 10 bases between. The germline CDR1 and CDR2 sequences are MNHNS and SASEGT. The length of the CDR3 is 16 residues. CDR3 bases: TGTGCCAGCAGTGAAGAGACAGGAAATAGCAATCAGCCCCAGCATTTT. Protein sequence: CASSEETGNSNQPQHF.

V and J are TRBV19 and TRBJ2-3; 8 nucleotides line up with TRBD2. V was pared by 7 bases and J by 3 bases, with 9 bases of the junction left unmatched. Germline V lookup: CDR1 LNHDA, CDR2 SQIVND (reference sequence). This CDR3 region has 15 residues. CDR3 DNA: TGTGCCAGTAATGACGGGGGGGCCGGGACAGATACGCAGTATTTT. Translation gives CASNDGGAGTDTQYF.

This chain uses TRBV7-9 with TRBJ1-2; D is uncertain. V was shortened by 8 bases and J by 7 bases, with 14 bases between the two germline ends. The CDR3 is 12 amino acids. Germline-derived CDR1 and CDR2 are SEHNR and FQNEAQ (reference sequence). CDR3 residues: CASLGKELGYTF. For the CDR3, the DNA is TGTGCCAGCTTGGGGAAAGAACTTGGCTACACCTTC.

The chain employs TRBV6-4 and TRBJ1-6; 9 nucleotides line up with TRBD1. Looked up from germline, CDR1 is MRHNA and CDR2 is SNTAGT. The CDR3 consists of 16 residues. Losses at the gene ends were 0 bases for V and 7 bases for J; bases not matched to a gene: 4. The DNA for the CDR3 is TGTGCCAGCAGTGACTCCCCCGGACAGGGGAATTCACCCCTCCACTTT. It encodes CASSDSPGQGNSPLHF.

The rearrangement joins TRBV9 to TRBJ1-1, with a weak D call TRBD1 (5 bases). Looked up from germline, CDR1 is SGDLS and CDR2 is YYNGEE. This CDR3 has 17 amino acids. The V end was cut by 3 bases, the J end by 1 base, with 19 bases between. The CDR3 loop is CASSDPWTGTGNTEAFF. The CDR3 DNA reads TGTGCCAGCAGCGATCCTTGGACCGGGACGGGGAACACTGAAGCTTTCTTT.

The chain recombines TRBV2 with TRBJ1-6; D not resolved. V shed 1 base and J shed 8 bases, with 6 bases lying between them. The CDR3 runs 13 residues. Germline values: CDR1 SNHLY, CDR2 FYNNEI. The CDR3 reads CASSEGNYSPLHF. CDR3 nucleotides: TGTGCCAGCAGTGAAGGGAACTATTCACCCCTCCACTTT.

The rearrangement uses TRBV5-5 and TRBJ2-5, with D possibly matching TRBD1 (5 bases). The germline CDR1 and CDR2 sequences are SGHKS and YYEKEE (reference sequence). V was trimmed by 3 bases and J by 7 bases, leaving 16 bases between them. This CDR3 spans 14 amino acids. The CDR3 bases are TGTGCCAGCAGCTCCATAGGACCCCAGGGGACCCAGTACTTC. Amino acids: CASSSIGPQGTQYF.

CDR3 DNA: TGTGCCAGCGATTTTGCCCGAACGAACACCGGGGAGCTGTTTTTT. This gives the protein CASDFARTNTGELFF. The rearrangement links TRBV13 to TRBJ2-2; D is undetermined. The V and J ends lost 8 bases and 0 bases respectively, with 13 bases between them. The CDR3 totals 15 residues. Germline V CDR1 and CDR2: PRHDT, FYEKMQ (reference sequence).

This sequence joins TRBV11-3 and TRBJ2-5, with TRBD1 matching 7 bases. Per the germline V gene, CDR1 is SGHNT and CDR2 is YENEEA. The CDR3 is 15 amino acids. V trimming: 5 bases; J trimming: 4 bases; junction bases outside the gene matches: 10. CDR3 protein: CASSTDRESRETQYF. The CDR3 nucleotides are TGTGCCAGCAGCACAGACAGGGAGAGTCGAGAGACCCAGTACTTC.

The chain carries TRBV2 and TRBJ2-3; possibly TRBD1 for D (5 bases). The CDR3 is made up of 14 amino acids. Germline CDR1 reads SNHLY; CDR2 reads FYNNEI. V was clipped by 6 bases and J by 1 base, with 11 bases between them. The CDR3 bases are TGTGCCAGCAGCCAGGGTTGGGGCACAGATACGCAGTATTTT. Translated, it gives CASSQGWGTDTQYF. Full variable domain (outside the CDR3, taken from reference TRBV2 and TRBJ2-3): EPEVTQTPSHQVTQMGQEVILRCVPISNHLYFYWYRQILGQKVEFLVSFYNNEISEKSEIFDDQFSVERPDGSNFTLKIRSTKLEDSAMYFCASSQGWGTDTQYFGPGTRLTVL.

This chain connects TRBV6-5 to TRBJ2-7; 9 positions agree with TRBD2. Losses at the gene ends were 4 bases for V and 3 bases for J; bases not matched to a gene: 10. This CDR3 has 16 residues. The germline CDR1 and CDR2 sequences are MNHEY and SVGAGI. This chain's CDR3 is CASSSYGTSPLYEQYF. The CDR3 nucleotides read TGTGCCAGCAGTTCCTACGGGACTAGCCCTCTCTACGAGCAGTACTTC.

The chain recombines TRBV5-1 with TRBJ2-5; D is perhaps TRBD1 (5 bases). The V end was cut by 5 bases, the J end by 2 bases, with 16 bases between. Per the germline V gene, CDR1 is SGHRS and CDR2 is YFSETQ. The CDR3 has 15 amino acids. The CDR3: CASRSSGATQETQYF. The CDR3 bases are TGCGCCAGCAGGTCGAGTGGGGCGACTCAAGAGACCCAGTACTTC.

This clone has only one observation. The J gene is TRBJ2-2, the V gene TRBV10-3, with D tentatively TRBD1 (6 bases). The CDR3 totals 12 residues. Germline V gene data show CDR1 as ENHRY and CDR2 as SYGVKD. Trimming took off 10 bases at V and 7 bases at J, with 13 bases between the two ends. The CDR3 loop reads CATQGLVGELFF. In nucleotides, the CDR3 is TGTGCCACCCAGGGGCTCGTCGGGGAGCTGTTTTTT.

The chain carries TRBV18 and TRBJ2-3, with unresolved D. V shed 0 bases and J shed 11 bases, with 12 bases lying between them. Germline V gene data show CDR1 as KGHSH and CDR2 as LQKENI. The CDR3 has 13 amino acids. Here the CDR3 DNA reads TGTGCCAGCTCACCACCGGTGTCCGGTAAGCAGTATTTT. This encodes CASSPPVSGKQYF.